This TCR beta chain was retrieved from a study of cytomegalovirus exposure and HLA in healthy donors. Study at large: The early release's HLA-typed donors yielded 65 million to 85 million unique TCRs. Of all 400 or so donors who were genotyped, 75% to 85% belonged to the Caucasian-associated ancestry cluster. The study, taken as a whole, reports: Accurate prediction of HLA-A and HLA-B alleles (for most subjects) was reportedly achieved from TCR beta sequences.

A remark on this clone: Its specificity is unknown.

The study ran its PCR with 60 Vbeta and 13 Jbeta primers. Using immunoSEQ multiplex PCR, the repertoire was profiled, and TCRdb retains in-frame clones only, with some absent. The sample's table shows roughly 190,000 clones. The sequence came from a woman aged 18-29 years in good health and CMV-seropositive. Material: PBMCs.

In nucleotides, the CDR3 is TGTGCCAGCACCATTAACGGGGGGGAGGAGACCCAGTACTTC. Encoded protein: CASTINGGEETQYF. The rearrangement links TRBV7-2 to TRBJ2-5; 8 bases agree with TRBD2. The CDR3 is 14 amino acids. V was pared by 7 bases and J by 5 bases, with 9 bases of the junction left unmatched. The germline CDR1 and CDR2 sequences are SGHTA and FQGNSA.